A single sample is the source of the 18 T cell receptor beta chains below, sequenced in a study of blood T cells in healthy people across ages. A second about 6 to 12 cycle PCR used barcoded and J-beta primers. One entry per CDR3 protein results from TCRdb running MiXCR on the 5' RACE reads. The data hold about 1 million distinct CDR3 sequences, with around 43% observed a single time. The specimen was blood. All receptors come from a woman aged 55-69 years in good health.

This clonotype was picked up a small number of times. The chain uses TRBV20-1 and TRBJ2-5; D is uncertain. V lost 4 bases to trimming and J lost 5 bases, with 11 bases between them. Germline loops: CDR1 DFQATT, CDR2 SNEGSKA (reference sequence). The CDR3 has 12 amino acids. The chain's CDR3 is CSAISRRETQYF. The CDR3 DNA follows: TGCAGTGCTATTAGTCGCCGGGAGACCCAGTACTTC.

In this sample, this clonotype turned up a few times. The chain is built from TRBV6-1 and TRBJ2-7; the match to TRBD1 covers 9 bases. This CDR3 is 18 amino acids long. Germline-derived CDR1 and CDR2 are MNHNS and SASEGT. The V and J ends lost 6 bases and 0 bases, in that order; junction bases with no gene match: 15. The CDR3 is CASSPFGQGRSGSYEQYF. DNA for the CDR3: TGTGCCAGCAGCCCTTTTGGACAGGGGCGAAGCGGCTCCTACGAGCAGTACTTC.

This chain links TRBV4-1 with TRBJ2-7, with D possibly TRBD1 on 5 matching bases. Between the trimmed V and J ends, which lost 0 bases and 4 bases, there was a span of 10 bases. CDR3 size: 14 residues. Germline V gene data show CDR1 as MGHRA and CDR2 as YSYEKL. The CDR3 spells CASSQEARGYEQYF. DNA of the CDR3: TGCGCCAGCAGCCAAGAGGCTAGGGGATACGAGCAGTACTTC.

The chain joins TRBV7-8 to TRBJ2-6, with TRBD1 matching over 7 bases. From germline, CDR1 is SGHVS and CDR2 FQNEAQ. The CDR3 sequence is 14 residues long. Germline trimming cut 8 bases from V and 4 bases from J; bases unmatched to any gene: 5. This CDR3 is CASLTGSGANVLTF. The CDR3 region has the DNA TGTGCCAGCTTGACAGGGTCAGGGGCCAACGTCCTGACTTTC.

The rearrangement uses TRBV5-8 and TRBJ2-5, with 16 nucleotides matching TRBD2. J was trimmed by 5 bases and V by 3 bases; bases with no gene match: 4. This CDR3 is built from 16 residues. CDR1 is SGHTS, CDR2 YDEGEE, per germline. The CDR3 DNA is TGTGCCAGCAGCTCCGGGACTAGCGGGAGGGTTGAGACCCAGTACTTC. As protein: CASSSGTSGRVETQYF.

J is TRBJ2-5 and V is TRBV27, with 13 bases lining up with TRBD2. The end of the DNA fits TRBJ2-7 better, so the J call may be wrong. Germline V gives CDR1 MNHEY, CDR2 SMNVEV (reference sequence). The length of the CDR3 is 16 residues. The CDR3 DNA reads TGTGCCAGCAGTTTATCCGGACTAGCGGGAGTCTACGAGCAGTACTTC. Translated: CASSLSGLAGVYEQYF.

This clonotype was picked up many times. The genes are TRBV29-1 and TRBJ2-5, with D possibly called TRBD1 or TRBD2 (5 bases each). This CDR3 has 13 residues. Trimming removed 2 bases at V and 1 base at J, with 8 bases between. Germline-derived CDR1 and CDR2 are SQVTM and ANQGSEA. CDR3 amino acids: CSVETGTQETQYF. Written as DNA, the CDR3 is TGCAGCGTTGAAACGGGGACCCAAGAGACCCAGTACTTC.

The J gene is TRBJ1-3, the V gene TRBV5-1; tentative D call: TRBD1 (5 bases). This CDR3 contains 15 residues. The germline V gene has CDR1 SGHRS and CDR2 YFSETQ. V gave up 3 bases and J gave up 8 bases, with 18 bases separating them. The chain's CDR3 is CASSSGGAKGDTIYF. The CDR3 DNA follows: TGCGCCAGCAGCTCGGGAGGAGCAAAAGGGGACACCATATATTTT.

As to this clonotype: This may arise from a read error, as a much more abundant clone is one base away. The chain is built from TRBV12-3 or TRBV12-4 and TRBJ2-1; no reliable D call. The ends were cut back, 5 bases at V and 8 bases at J, with 10 bases in the middle. The CDR3 spans 12 residues. CDR3 sequence: CASSVTYDEQFF. The CDR3 DNA sequence: TGTGCCAGCAGTGTAACATACGATGAGCAGTTCTTC.

This chain uses TRBV5-6 with TRBJ1-5, with D maybe TRBD1 (6 bases). The germline gives CDR1 SGHDT, CDR2 YYEEEE. The CDR3 contains 15 residues. Trimming took off 2 bases at V and 3 bases at J, with 12 bases between the two ends. This CDR3 is CASSFRQVPNQPQHF. The DNA of the CDR3 is TGTGCCAGCAGCTTTAGACAGGTCCCCAATCAGCCCCAGCATTTT.

This clonotype has ten or more counts. The junction differs from germline at one of its ends, possibly a read error. V is TRBV14 and J is TRBJ1-2; 8 bases agree with TRBD1. CDR3 size: 13 residues. CDR1 is SGHDN, CDR2 FVKESK, per germline. CDR3 protein: CASSQGQGYGYTF. DNA for the CDR3: TGTGCCAGCAGTCAAGGACAGGGATATGGCTACACCTTC.

This sequence joins TRBV10-3 and TRBJ2-5, with 8 nucleotides matching TRBD2. Germline assignment: CDR1 ENHRY and CDR2 SYGVKD. The V and J ends lost 6 bases and 11 bases, in that order; junction bases with no gene match: 17. CDR3 length: 15 residues. The CDR3 sequence is CAIRESGSPSNEQYF. DNA for the CDR3: TGTGCCATCAGGGAAAGCGGGAGTCCCTCCAATGAGCAGTACTTC.

V gene TRBV14 combines with J gene TRBJ1-1; D possibly corresponds to TRBD1 (5 bases). CDR3 length equals 15 residues. Germline V gene sequence: CDR1 SGHDN, CDR2 FVKESK. The V and J ends lost 2 bases and 1 base respectively, with 11 bases between them. In DNA form, the CDR3 reads TGTGCCAGCAGCCAATGGGGCCGGCCGAACACTGAAGCTTTCTTT. Translated, it gives CASSQWGRPNTEAFF.

The chain carries TRBV9 and TRBJ2-6; perhaps TRBD2 as D (5 bases). The CDR3 is 19 residues long. CDR1 and CDR2 from the germline V gene are SGDLS and YYNGEE. V shed 3 bases and J shed 0 bases, with 19 bases lying between them. Here the CDR3 DNA reads TGTGCCAGCAGCGACTCCGAAGTAGCGAGCAACTCTGGGGCCAACGTCCTGACTTTC. Protein: CASSDSEVASNSGANVLTF.

This clonotype was observed a few times. The genes are TRBV27 and TRBJ2-7; D is ambiguous. The V end was cut by 10 bases, the J end by 2 bases, with 18 bases between. The CDR3 sequence is 14 residues long. From germline, CDR1 is MNHEY and CDR2 SMNVEV (reference sequence). The CDR3 is CATKTLQVPYEQYF. DNA of the CDR3: TGTGCCACTAAGACACTCCAAGTACCCTACGAGCAGTACTTC.

In this sample, this clonotype turned up a few times. In DNA form, the CDR3 reads TGTGCCAGCAGCTTAAAGGTTCTAGCGGGAGTTTGGACAGATACGCAGTATTTT. Its protein product is CASSLKVLAGVWTDTQYF. The chain has TRBV7-8 and TRBJ2-3, with 10 bases fitting TRBD2. Trimming removed 2 bases from V and 3 bases from J; junction bases left unmatched: 11. The CDR3 covers 18 residues. From germline, CDR1 is SGHVS and CDR2 FQNEAQ.

This clonotype was detected a few times. V usage is TRBV28 and J usage is TRBJ2-7; TRBD1 agrees at 11 bases. This CDR3 contains 19 residues. Germline V lookup: CDR1 MDHEN, CDR2 SYDVKM. J lost 0 bases, V lost 11 bases, and 21 bases had no gene match. The CDR3 bases are TGTGCCCCCCAACCCCCGGGACAGGGGGACCTGCACCTCTCCTACGAGCAGTACTTC. It codes for CAPQPPGQGDLHLSYEQYF.

The gene calls are TRBV7-9 and TRBJ2-6, with 9 bases aligning to TRBD1. CDR1 is SEHNR, CDR2 FQNEAQ, per germline (reference sequence). Trimming cost V 1 base and J 2 bases; bases outside gene matches: 3. CDR3 length: 17 residues. In nucleotides, the CDR3 is TGTGCCAGCAGCTTAGTAAGGGACAGGGCTGGGGCCAACGTCCTGACTTTC. Its protein product is CASSLVRDRAGANVLTF.